A single sample is the source of the 16 T cell receptor beta chains below, sequenced in a study of shared clonotypes between healthy human individuals. Produced via immunoSEQ multiplex PCR; TCRdb's table is partial and in-frame only. The table includes hundreds of thousands of clones, nearly 98% detected once. Naive CD8 cells, CD45RO-negative and positively selected for CCR7, excluded terminally differentiated effector memory CD45RA+ cells. Sequencing used naive CD8+ T cells sorted from blood. The receptor source for this set is a man aged 25 to 40 in good health.

This chain uses TRBV5-4 with TRBJ2-1; a weak D match, TRBD2 (7 bases). V gave up 5 bases and J gave up 12 bases, with 15 bases separating them. The germline V gene encodes CDR1 SGHNT and CDR2 YYREEE (reference sequence). CDR3 length: 12 residues. The chain's CDR3 is CASRPPGGGQFF. The CDR3 region has the DNA TGTGCCAGCAGACCCCCGGGGGGCGGGCAGTTCTTC. The full variable domain, its missing parts supplied by reference TRBV5-4 and TRBJ2-1, is ETGVTQSPTHLIKTRGQQVTLRCSSQSGHNTVSWYQQALGQGPQFIFQYYREEENGRGNFPPRFSGLQFPNYSSELNVNALELDDSALYLCASRPPGGGQFFGPGTRLTVL.

The rearrangement joins TRBV5-1 to TRBJ2-3; the match to TRBD2 covers 13 bases. This CDR3 region has 17 residues. Trimming removed 2 bases from V and 4 bases from J; junction bases left unmatched: 7. The germline CDR1 and CDR2 sequences are SGHRS and YFSETQ. In nucleotides, the CDR3 is TGCGCCAGCAGCTTAGGACTAGCGGGAGAATTTGCAGATACGCAGTATTTT. It codes for CASSLGLAGEFADTQYF.

Here the CDR3 reads CASSFRGPSYEQYF. The CDR3 bases are TGTGCCAGCAGCTTCAGGGGGCCCTCCTACGAGCAGTACTTC. V usage is TRBV11-2 and J usage is TRBJ2-7, with TRBD1 matching over 8 bases. The CDR3 covers 14 residues. The trim removed 3 bases at V and 0 bases at J, leaving 1 base unmatched. CDR1 and CDR2 from the germline V gene are SGHAT and FQNNGV.

The rearrangement uses TRBV9 and TRBJ2-7, with 9 bases lining up with TRBD2. The CDR3 runs to 13 residues. From germline, CDR1 is SGDLS and CDR2 YYNGEE. J gave up 1 base and V 10 bases, and 6 bases lay outside the gene matches. CDR3 DNA sequence: TGTGCCGGGGGTAGCGGGAGTTCCTACGAGCAGTACTTC. Encoded protein: CAGGSGSSYEQYF.

Turning to this clone: Different DNA sequences within this sample yield the same CDR3. V gene TRBV6-1 combines with J gene TRBJ1-1; TRBD1 might be the D (6 bases). V was cut by 2 bases and J by 1 base, with 11 bases left in between. Germline-derived CDR1 and CDR2 are MNHNS and SASEGT. The CDR3 covers 15 residues. CDR3 coding DNA: TGTGCCAGCAGTGAAAGGGGGACGGGGAACACTGAAGCTTTCTTT. As protein: CASSERGTGNTEAFF.

V usage is TRBV9 and J usage is TRBJ1-2; D unresolved. Trimming left V 0 bases short and J 4 bases short, with 13 bases between. CDR1 and CDR2 from the germline V gene are SGDLS and YYNGEE. CDR3 size: 15 residues. The CDR3 loop reads CASSVGDSPTYGYTF. The DNA of the CDR3 is TGTGCCAGCAGCGTAGGGGATTCCCCCACCTATGGCTACACCTTC.

V and J are TRBV27 and TRBJ1-2; D possibly corresponds to TRBD1 (5 bases). Trimming took 2 bases from V and 8 from J, leaving 12 bases between them. Looked up from germline, CDR1 is MNHEY and CDR2 is SMNVEV (reference sequence). The CDR3 runs to 13 residues. CDR3 residues: CASSLRAGRGYTF. The CDR3, as DNA: TGTGCCAGCAGTTTAAGGGCAGGGAGAGGCTACACCTTC.

The V call is TRBV7-9, the J call TRBJ2-7; TRBD2 might be the D (7 bases). The CDR3 is made up of 17 amino acids. CDR1 is SEHNR and CDR2 is FQNEAQ in the germline V gene (reference sequence). V was pared by 5 bases and J by 0 bases, with 20 bases between. The CDR3 DNA reads as TGTGCCAGCAGCCCAAAAACCGGGGGGCCCGCCTCCTACGAGCAGTACTTC. This translates into CASSPKTGGPASYEQYF. The entire variable domain, with the rest obtained from reference TRBV7-9 and TRBJ2-7, is as follows: DTGVSQNPRHKITKRGQNVTFRCDPISEHNRLYWYRQTLGQGPEFLTYFQNEAQLEKSRLLSDRFSAERPKGSFSTLEIQRTEQGDSAMYLCASSPKTGGPASYEQYFGPGTRLTVT.

The CDR3 is CSVESQGYEQYF. CDR3 DNA: TGCAGCGTTGAATCACAGGGCTACGAGCAGTACTTC. The chain joins TRBV29-1 to TRBJ2-7; the D gene is possibly TRBD1 (6 bases). Trimming stripped 2 bases from V and 3 bases from J, with 8 bases between. CDR1 is SQVTM and CDR2 is ANQGSEA in the germline V gene. This CDR3 is built from 12 residues.

The gene calls are TRBV20-1 and TRBJ2-1; D unresolved. Trimming removed 4 bases from V and 0 bases from J, with 1 base in between. CDR3 length equals 11 residues. Per germline, CDR1 DFQATT and CDR2 SNEGSKA (reference sequence). CDR3 in DNA: TGCAGTGCTACCTCCTACAATGAGCAGTTCTTC. Its protein is CSATSYNEQFF.

The V gene is TRBV15, the J gene TRBJ2-7; 7 bases fit TRBD2. There are 15 residues in the CDR3. The junction had 15 bases not matched to a gene; V was cut back by 8 bases and J by 5 bases. Germline V CDR1 and CDR2: LNHNV, YYDKDF (reference sequence). The CDR3 protein is CATPPWGEGTDEQYF. The CDR3 bases are TGTGCCACCCCTCCTTGGGGGGAGGGAACAGACGAGCAGTACTTC.

DNA for the CDR3: TGCGCCAGCAGCACGCGGGACAGGGGATTTCCCGAGCAGTACTTC. Translated: CASSTRDRGFPEQYF. The chain has TRBV5-1 and TRBJ2-7; 10 bases align to TRBD1. The CDR3 has 15 amino acids. The ends lost 4 bases at V and 6 bases at J; junction bases unmatched: 10. CDR1 and CDR2 from the germline V gene are SGHRS and YFSETQ.

The gene calls are TRBV6-5 and TRBJ2-1, with a possible D match to TRBD1 (6 bases). The V gene's germline CDR1 is MNHEY and CDR2 SVGAGI. The CDR3 contains 12 residues. V dropped 2 bases and J dropped 10 bases, with 9 bases sitting between them. The CDR3 protein is CASSYPTGEQFF. CDR3 in DNA: TGTGCCAGCAGTTACCCGACAGGAGAGCAGTTCTTC.

This clone was detected only once. This chain uses TRBV2 with TRBJ2-5; the D gene is possibly TRBD1 (5 bases). The V end was cut by 3 bases, the J end by 1 base, with 18 bases between. Per the germline V gene, CDR1 is SNHLY and CDR2 is FYNNEI. This CDR3 is 17 amino acids long. The CDR3 loop is CASSDRLPLRGQETQYF. CDR3 nucleotide sequence: TGTGCCAGCAGTGACCGCCTCCCGCTTAGGGGCCAAGAGACCCAGTACTTC.

The chain carries TRBV5-1 and TRBJ2-3; perhaps TRBD1 as D (7 bases). V lost 4 bases and J 2 bases, leaving 14 bases between the germline ends. CDR3 length: 15 residues. Germline values: CDR1 SGHRS, CDR2 YFSETQ. The CDR3, as DNA: TGCGCCAGCAGCCTCAGGGGGGTTAACACAGATACGCAGTATTTT. This encodes CASSLRGVNTDTQYF.

This clone was recorded once. Here the CDR3 DNA reads TGTGCCAGCAGTAGGGACTACCCCTACAATGAGCAGTTCTTC. Translation gives CASSRDYPYNEQFF. This chain joins TRBV28 and TRBJ2-1; 7 positions agree with TRBD2. V trimming: 5 bases; J trimming: 2 bases; junction bases outside the gene matches: 3. Germline loops: CDR1 MDHEN, CDR2 SYDVKM. The CDR3 sequence is 14 residues long.